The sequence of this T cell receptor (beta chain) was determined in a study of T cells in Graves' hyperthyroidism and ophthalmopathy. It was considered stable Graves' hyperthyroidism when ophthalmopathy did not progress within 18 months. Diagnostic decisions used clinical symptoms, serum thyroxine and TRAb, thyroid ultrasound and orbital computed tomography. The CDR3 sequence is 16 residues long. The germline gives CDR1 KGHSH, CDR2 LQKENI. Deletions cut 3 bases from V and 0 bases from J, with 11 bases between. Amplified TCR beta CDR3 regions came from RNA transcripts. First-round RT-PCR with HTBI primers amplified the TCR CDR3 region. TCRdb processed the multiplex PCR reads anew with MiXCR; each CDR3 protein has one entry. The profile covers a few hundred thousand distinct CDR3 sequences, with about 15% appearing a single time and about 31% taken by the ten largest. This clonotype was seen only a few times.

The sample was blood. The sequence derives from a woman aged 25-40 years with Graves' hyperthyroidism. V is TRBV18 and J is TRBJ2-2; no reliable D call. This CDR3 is CASSPFTASNTGELFF. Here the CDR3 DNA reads TGTGCCAGCTCACCCTTTACCGCCTCGAACACCGGGGAGCTGTTTTTT.